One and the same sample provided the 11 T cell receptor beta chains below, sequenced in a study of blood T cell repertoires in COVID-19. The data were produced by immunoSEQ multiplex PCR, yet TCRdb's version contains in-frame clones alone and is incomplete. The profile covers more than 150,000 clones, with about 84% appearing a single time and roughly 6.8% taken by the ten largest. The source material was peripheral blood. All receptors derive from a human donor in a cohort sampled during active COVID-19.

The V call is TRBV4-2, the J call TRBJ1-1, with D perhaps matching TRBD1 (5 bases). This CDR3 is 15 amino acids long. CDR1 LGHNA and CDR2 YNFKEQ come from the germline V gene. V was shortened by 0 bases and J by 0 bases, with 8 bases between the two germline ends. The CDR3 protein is CASSQEMGLNTEAFF. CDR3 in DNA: TGTGCCAGCAGCCAAGAAATGGGGCTGAACACTGAAGCTTTCTTT.

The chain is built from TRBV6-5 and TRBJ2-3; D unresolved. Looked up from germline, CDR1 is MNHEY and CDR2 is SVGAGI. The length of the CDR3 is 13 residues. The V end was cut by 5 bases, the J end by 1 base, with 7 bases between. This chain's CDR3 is CASSLTGTDTQYF. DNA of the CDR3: TGTGCCAGCAGTCTTACAGGCACAGATACGCAGTATTTT.

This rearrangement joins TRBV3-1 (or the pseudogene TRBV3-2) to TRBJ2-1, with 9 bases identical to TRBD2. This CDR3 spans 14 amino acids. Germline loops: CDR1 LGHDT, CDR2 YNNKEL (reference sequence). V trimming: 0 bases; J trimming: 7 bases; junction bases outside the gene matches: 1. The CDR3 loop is CASSQDAGGNEQFF. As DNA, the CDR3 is TGTGCCAGCAGCCAAGATGCGGGGGGGAATGAGCAGTTCTTC.

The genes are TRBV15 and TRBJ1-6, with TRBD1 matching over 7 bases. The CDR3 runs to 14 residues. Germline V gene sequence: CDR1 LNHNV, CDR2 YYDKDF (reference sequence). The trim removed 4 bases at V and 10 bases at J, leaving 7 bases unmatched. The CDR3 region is CATSNRQGDSPLHF. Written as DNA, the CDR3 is TGTGCCACCAGCAACCGACAGGGAGACTCACCCCTCCACTTT. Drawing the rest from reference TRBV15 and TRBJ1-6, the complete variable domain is DAMVIQNPRYQVTQFGKPVTLSCSQTLNHNVMYWYQQKSSQAPKLLFHYYDKDFNNEADTPDNFQSRRPNTSFCFLDIRSPGLGDTAMYLCATSNRQGDSPLHFGNGTRLTVT.

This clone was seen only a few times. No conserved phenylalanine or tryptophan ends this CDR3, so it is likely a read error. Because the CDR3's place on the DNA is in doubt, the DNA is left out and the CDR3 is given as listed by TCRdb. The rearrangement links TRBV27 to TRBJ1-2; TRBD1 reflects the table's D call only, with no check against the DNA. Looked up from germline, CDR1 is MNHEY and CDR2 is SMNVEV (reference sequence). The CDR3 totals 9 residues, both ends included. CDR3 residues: CASSPGGRL.

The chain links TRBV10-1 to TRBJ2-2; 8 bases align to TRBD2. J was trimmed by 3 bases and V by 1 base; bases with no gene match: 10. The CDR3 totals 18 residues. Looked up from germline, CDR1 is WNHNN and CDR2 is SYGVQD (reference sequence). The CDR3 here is CASSEFWVSGEDTGELFF. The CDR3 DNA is TGCGCCAGCAGTGAGTTTTGGGTTAGCGGGGAGGACACCGGGGAGCTGTTTTTT.

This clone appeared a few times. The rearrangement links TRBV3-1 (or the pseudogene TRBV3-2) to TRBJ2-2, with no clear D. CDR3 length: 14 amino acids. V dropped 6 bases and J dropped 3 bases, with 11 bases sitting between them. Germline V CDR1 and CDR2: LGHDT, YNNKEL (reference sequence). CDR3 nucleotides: TGTGCCAGCAGTAGTTATATTTACACCGGGGAGCTGTTTTTT. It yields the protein CASSSYIYTGELFF.

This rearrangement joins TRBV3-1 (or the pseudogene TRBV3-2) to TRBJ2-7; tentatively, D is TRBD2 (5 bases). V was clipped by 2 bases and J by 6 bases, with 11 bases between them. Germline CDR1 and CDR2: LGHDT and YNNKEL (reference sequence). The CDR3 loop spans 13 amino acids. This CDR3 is CASSQIPRGEQYF. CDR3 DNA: TGTGCCAGCAGCCAAATTCCCCGGGGCGAGCAGTACTTC.

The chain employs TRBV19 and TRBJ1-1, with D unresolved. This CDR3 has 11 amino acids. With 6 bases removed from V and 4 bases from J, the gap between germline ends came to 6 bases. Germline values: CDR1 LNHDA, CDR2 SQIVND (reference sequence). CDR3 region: CASREATEAFF. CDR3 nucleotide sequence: TGTGCCAGTAGAGAGGCCACTGAAGCTTTCTTT.

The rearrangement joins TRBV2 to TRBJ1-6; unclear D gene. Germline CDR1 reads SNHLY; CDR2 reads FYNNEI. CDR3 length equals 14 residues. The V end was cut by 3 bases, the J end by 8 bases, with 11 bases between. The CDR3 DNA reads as TGTGCCAGCAGTGAGGACCCGGAGGATTCACCCCTCCACTTT. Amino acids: CASSEDPEDSPLHF.

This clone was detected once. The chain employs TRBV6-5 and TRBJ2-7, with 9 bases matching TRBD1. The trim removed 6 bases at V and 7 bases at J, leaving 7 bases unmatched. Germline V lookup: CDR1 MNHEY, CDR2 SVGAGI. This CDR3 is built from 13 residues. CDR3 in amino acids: CASRGQGSGEQYF. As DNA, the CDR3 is TGTGCCAGCAGGGGACAGGGTTCGGGGGAGCAGTACTTC.